One sample yielded the 22 T cell receptor beta chains listed below, sequenced in a study of cytomegalovirus exposure and HLA in healthy donors. Vbeta (60) and Jbeta (13) primers were used in the PCR. TCRdb keeps only in-frame clones here, not all; method: immunoSEQ multiplex PCR. The sample lists about 140,000 clones, approximately 80% occurring once. Sequencing used PBMCs. These receptors were collected from a man aged 35 to 55 in good health and CMV-seronegative.

This clone was recorded once. The CDR3 nucleotides read TGTGCCAGCAGTGTAAGCGGGGCTAGCACAGATACGCAGTATTTT. Protein: CASSVSGASTDTQYF. The V gene is TRBV6-1, the J gene TRBJ2-3, with 7 bases fitting TRBD2. The germline V gene encodes CDR1 MNHNS and CDR2 SASEGT. There are 15 residues in the CDR3. Trimming took 4 bases from V and 0 from J; bases not matched to a gene: 4.

The genes are TRBV4-1 and TRBJ2-3; D may be TRBD2 (6 bases). V was cut by 5 bases and J by 3 bases, with 15 bases left in between. The CDR3 length is 15 residues. Germline loops: CDR1 MGHRA, CDR2 YSYEKL. This CDR3 reads CASSSGWGVTDTQYF. The CDR3 DNA is TGCGCCAGCAGCTCCGGTTGGGGGGTGACAGATACGCAGTATTTT.

V and J are TRBV6-5 and TRBJ1-2; the match to TRBD1 covers 10 bases. There are 13 residues in the CDR3. Germline V gene lookup returns CDR1 MNHEY and CDR2 SVGAGI. J was trimmed by 8 bases and V by 8 bases; bases with no gene match: 8. CDR3 coding DNA: TGTGCCAGCGGGGGGGGACAGGGGAGAGGCTACACCTTC. Its translation is CASGGGQGRGYTF.

The chain has TRBV29-1 and TRBJ1-1; possibly TRBD1 for D (5 bases). The germline V gene encodes CDR1 SQVTM and CDR2 ANQGSEA. V lost 8 bases to trimming and J lost 0 bases, with 13 bases between them. There are 13 residues in the CDR3. The chain's CDR3 is CSSKDTMNTEAFF. For the CDR3, the DNA is TGCAGCTCTAAGGACACGATGAACACTGAAGCTTTCTTT.

This chain uses TRBV5-5 with TRBJ2-7, with a possible D match to TRBD1 (5 bases). CDR1 is SGHKS and CDR2 is YYEKEE in the germline V gene (reference sequence). Trimming removed 5 bases from V and 9 bases from J, with 30 bases in between. The CDR3 loop spans 17 amino acids. CDR3 nucleotides: TGTGCCAGCAGTCTCGAGGCGACAGTCCATCGGTCGACGACGCAGTACTTC. This encodes CASSLEATVHRSTTQYF.

The J gene is TRBJ1-1, the V gene TRBV2; D is perhaps TRBD1 (5 bases). Germline V gene data show CDR1 as SNHLY and CDR2 as FYNNEI. The CDR3 consists of 14 residues. V shed 6 bases and J shed 1 base, with 12 bases lying between them. CDR3 DNA sequence: TGTGCCAGCAGGCCGTTGACAGAGAACACTGAAGCTTTCTTT. As protein: CASRPLTENTEAFF.

This chain joins TRBV7-6 and TRBJ1-2, with D perhaps TRBD1 (5 bases). The V gene's germline CDR1 is SGHVS and CDR2 FNYEAQ. The V and J ends lost 1 base and 7 bases respectively, with 10 bases between them. This CDR3 contains 13 residues. The CDR3 region is CASSLGQGGGYTF. DNA of the CDR3: TGTGCCAGCAGCTTAGGCCAGGGAGGTGGCTACACCTTC.

The chain joins TRBV15 to TRBJ1-1; D unresolved. The CDR3 sequence is 15 residues long. CDR1 is LNHNV, CDR2 YYDKDF, per germline (reference sequence). With 0 bases removed from V and 0 bases from J, the gap between germline ends came to 8 bases. The CDR3 coding sequence is TGTGCCACCAGCAGAGAGCAGGCCGTGAACACTGAAGCTTTCTTT. It codes for CATSREQAVNTEAFF.

J is TRBJ2-2 and V is TRBV7-7; D is unclear. Germline CDR1 and CDR2: SSHAT and FNYEAQ (reference sequence). V was trimmed by 3 bases and J by 0 bases, leaving 8 bases between them. This CDR3 has 15 amino acids. DNA of the CDR3: TGTGCCAGCAGCTTTGGGCAGCCGAACACCGGGGAGCTGTTTTTT. It codes for CASSFGQPNTGELFF.

About this clone: The sample holds other DNA sequences that translate to the same CDR3. The rearrangement uses TRBV19 and TRBJ2-1, with 7 nucleotides matching TRBD2. Germline assignment: CDR1 LNHDA and CDR2 SQIVND (reference sequence). The CDR3 has 16 residues. The V gene end was trimmed by 1 base and the J gene end by 3 bases; junction bases not matched to a gene: 6. Written as DNA, the CDR3 is TGTGCCAGTAGTATAGCCGCTAGCGGAGGCTACAATGAGCAGTTCTTC. Protein product: CASSIAASGGYNEQFF.

The rearrangement links TRBV19 to TRBJ2-6, with D tentatively TRBD1 (6 bases). The ends were cut back, 3 bases at V and 3 bases at J, with 9 bases in the middle. CDR3 length: 15 amino acids. Germline V gene data show CDR1 as LNHDA and CDR2 as SQIVND (reference sequence). This CDR3 reads CASSIQGYGANVLTF. CDR3 DNA sequence: TGTGCCAGTAGTATCCAGGGGTATGGGGCCAACGTCCTGACTTTC.

The chain has TRBV15 and TRBJ2-1; TRBD2 agrees at 11 bases. This CDR3 region has 15 residues. Trimming took 5 bases from V and 3 from J; bases not matched to a gene: 3. From germline, CDR1 is LNHNV and CDR2 YYDKDF (reference sequence). The chain's CDR3 is CATSGTSGFYNEQFF. The CDR3 nucleotides are TGTGCCACCAGCGGGACTAGCGGATTCTACAATGAGCAGTTCTTC.

V is TRBV19 and J is TRBJ2-1; no reliable D call. Trimming pared 3 bases from V and 8 bases from J, leaving 11 bases between. The CDR3 spans 13 residues. In germline, CDR1 is LNHDA, CDR2 SQIVND (reference sequence). CDR3 region: CASSIRSRDEQFF. In DNA, the CDR3 is TGTGCCAGTAGTATCCGTAGTCGGGATGAGCAGTTCTTC.

The rearrangement joins TRBV7-8 to TRBJ1-1, with TRBD1 identical over 9 bases. Germline CDR1 and CDR2: SGHVS and FQNEAQ. Trimming removed 0 bases from V and 3 bases from J; junction bases left unmatched: 5. CDR3 length equals 16 residues. CDR3 loop: CASSLAGTGLHTEAFF. The CDR3 nucleotides read TGTGCCAGCAGCTTAGCGGGGACAGGGTTGCACACTGAAGCTTTCTTT.

V gene TRBV7-8 combines with J gene TRBJ1-1; D gene uncertain. This CDR3 has 12 residues. The germline V gene encodes CDR1 SGHVS and CDR2 FQNEAQ. The germline V and J ends were trimmed by 5 bases and 7 bases, with 11 bases remaining between them. CDR3 protein: CASSVELYEAFF. The DNA for the CDR3 is TGTGCCAGCAGCGTAGAATTATATGAAGCTTTCTTT.

The chain employs TRBV30 and TRBJ1-4; TRBD1 agrees at 9 bases. The junction had 2 bases not matched to a gene; V was cut back by 3 bases and J by 6 bases. This CDR3 has 13 residues. Germline CDR1 GTSNPN, CDR2 SVGIG (reference sequence). The CDR3 spells CAWRGTGHEKLFF. Written as DNA, the CDR3 is TGTGCCTGGAGGGGGACAGGGCATGAAAAACTGTTTTTT. Filled out from reference TRBV30 and TRBJ1-4, the complete variable domain reads SQTIHQWPATLVQPVGSPLSLECTVEGTSNPNLYWYRQAAGRGLQLLFYSVGIGQISSEVPQNLSASRPQDRQFILSSKKLLLSDSGFYLCAWRGTGHEKLFFGSGTQLSVL.

The chain joins TRBV30 to TRBJ1-3; tentatively, D is TRBD1 (5 bases). Trimming took 8 bases from V and 0 from J, leaving 14 bases between them. The CDR3 runs 14 residues. In germline, CDR1 is GTSNPN, CDR2 SVGIG (reference sequence). DNA for the CDR3: TGTGCCCGCGGGGCGGGGCCCTCTGGAAACACCATATATTTT. This translates into CARGAGPSGNTIYF.

The V and J genes are TRBV2 and TRBJ2-3; 10 bases map to TRBD2. V lost 7 bases and J lost 3; bases outside the gene matches: 7. The CDR3 is 15 residues long. The germline V gene has CDR1 SNHLY and CDR2 FYNNEI. CDR3 protein: CASKGVLAGTDTQYF. The CDR3 bases are TGTGCCAGCAAAGGAGTACTAGCGGGGACAGATACGCAGTATTTT.

The CDR3 bases are TGTGCCATCAGGGAATCGACTAGCCCTACAGATACGCAGTATTTT. Protein product: CAIRESTSPTDTQYF. V gene TRBV10-3 combines with J gene TRBJ2-3; 7 positions match TRBD2. CDR1 is ENHRY and CDR2 is SYGVKD in the germline V gene. V dropped 6 bases and J dropped 3; count of bases not matched to a gene: 9. This CDR3 has 15 residues.

The chain links TRBV18 to TRBJ2-7; tentatively, D is TRBD2 (5 bases). V shed 3 bases and J shed 6 bases, with 6 bases lying between them. This CDR3 has 11 amino acids. CDR1 is KGHSH and CDR2 is LQKENI in the germline V gene. The CDR3 coding sequence is TGTGCCAGCTCACCGGGAGCCGAGCAGTACTTC. Translating it yields CASSPGAEQYF.

The rearrangement joins TRBV7-9 to TRBJ2-7; D is perhaps TRBD2 (6 bases). The CDR3 length is 13 residues. V was trimmed by 4 bases and J by 3 bases, leaving 10 bases between them. Per germline, CDR1 SEHNR and CDR2 FQNEAQ (reference sequence). The CDR3 loop reads CASSSLTSYEQYF. In DNA, the CDR3 is TGTGCCAGCAGCTCCCTGACTAGCTACGAGCAGTACTTC.

This chain's CDR3 is CASSPPGGAGTEAFF. CDR3 sequence (DNA): TGTGCCAGCTCACCACCGGGAGGGGCAGGCACTGAAGCTTTCTTT. The chain carries TRBV18 and TRBJ1-1, with D possibly being TRBD1 (5 bases). With 0 bases removed from V and 4 bases from J, the gap between germline ends came to 12 bases. This CDR3 has 15 amino acids. Germline CDR1 KGHSH, CDR2 LQKENI.